The 32 T cell receptor beta chains in this list originate from one sample, sequenced in a study of blood T cell repertoires in COVID-19. Sequencing used immunoSEQ multiplex PCR; TCRdb keeps in-frame clones, though not all of them. The table shows 200,000 to 300,000 clones, with over 80% occurring only once. Input material: peripheral blood. The receptors derive from a man in his forties with acute or convalescent COVID-19.

The chain has TRBV7-9 and TRBJ1-4, with a weak D call TRBD1 (5 bases). The length of the CDR3 is 15 residues. Trimming shortened V by 3 bases and J by 7 bases, and 15 bases separated the two germline ends. The germline CDR1 and CDR2 sequences are SEHNR and FQNEAQ (reference sequence). The CDR3 DNA follows: TGTGCCAGCAGCTTCGGGGGGACGCAGGCTGAAAAACTGTTTTTT. As protein: CASSFGGTQAEKLFF.

The chain couples TRBV18 to TRBJ2-5; weak D call: TRBD1 (6 bases). The germline V gene encodes CDR1 KGHSH and CDR2 LQKENI. This CDR3 spans 14 amino acids. The V gene lost 3 bases and the J gene lost 3 bases, with 11 bases spanning the gap. DNA of the CDR3: TGTGCCAGCTCACCGGGACAACTTAAAGAGACCCAGTACTTC. Translated, it gives CASSPGQLKETQYF.

The V call is TRBV7-2, the J call TRBJ2-1; 13 nucleotides line up with TRBD2. Losses at the gene ends were 6 bases for V and 12 bases for J; bases not matched to a gene: 11. The germline V gene has CDR1 SGHTA and CDR2 FQGNSA. There are 15 residues in the CDR3. CDR3 DNA: TGTGCCAGCAGTATCCCGGGACTAGCGGGATTCTTGCAGTTCTTC. Encoded protein: CASSIPGLAGFLQFF.

The V call is TRBV9, the J call TRBJ2-5, with 8 bases lining up with TRBD1. Germline assignment: CDR1 SGDLS and CDR2 YYNGEE. This CDR3 has 16 amino acids. The ends lost 2 bases at V and 1 base at J; junction bases unmatched: 7. The CDR3 reads CASSVSGTGPQETQYF. The CDR3, as DNA: TGTGCCAGCAGCGTGTCCGGGACAGGACCCCAAGAGACCCAGTACTTC.

The rearrangement links TRBV19 to TRBJ1-1; 8 bases align to TRBD1. Unmatched junction bases numbered 5, after V lost 5 bases and J lost 6 bases. Per the germline V gene, CDR1 is LNHDA and CDR2 is SQIVND (reference sequence). This CDR3 region has 13 residues. CDR3 in amino acids: CASSSQGGAEAFF. The CDR3 nucleotides read TGTGCCAGTAGTTCACAGGGGGGGGCTGAAGCTTTCTTT.

This rearrangement joins TRBV2 to TRBJ1-4; maybe TRBD1 (5 bases). This CDR3 has 18 residues. The V gene's germline CDR1 is SNHLY and CDR2 FYNNEI. The germline V and J ends were trimmed by 7 bases and 1 base, with 22 bases remaining between them. The CDR3 here is CASKASWGLTLTNEKLFF. CDR3 sequence (DNA): TGTGCCAGCAAGGCGAGTTGGGGCCTAACCTTAACTAATGAAAAACTGTTTTTT.

The chain is built from TRBV5-4 and TRBJ2-1; 7 nucleotides match TRBD2. V was clipped by 4 bases and J by 7 bases; unmatched bases: 8. CDR1 is SGHNT, CDR2 YYREEE, per germline (reference sequence). The CDR3 is 14 residues long. The CDR3 loop is CASSPSISGNEQFF. CDR3 nucleotides: TGTGCCAGCAGCCCCTCCATTAGCGGGAATGAGCAGTTCTTC.

This chain joins TRBV2 and TRBJ1-5; 7 bases map to TRBD1. J lost 7 bases, V lost 7 bases, and 7 bases had no gene match. The CDR3 is made up of 13 amino acids. The germline CDR1 and CDR2 sequences are SNHLY and FYNNEI. Here the CDR3 DNA reads TGTGCCAGCAATCGACAGGGCGAGCAGCCCCAGCATTTT. Its translation is CASNRQGEQPQHF.

This sequence joins TRBV19 and TRBJ2-1, with D possibly TRBD1 on 5 matching bases. The V end lost 1 base, the J end lost 5 bases, and 15 bases lay between the germline ends. The CDR3 is made up of 16 amino acids. Germline V gene data show CDR1 as LNHDA and CDR2 as SQIVND (reference sequence). CDR3 region: CASSIATRTPHNEQFF. DNA of the CDR3: TGTGCCAGTAGTATAGCAACCCGGACACCACACAATGAGCAGTTCTTC.

This clone was recorded only once. This chain links TRBV2 with TRBJ2-7; 10 bases match TRBD2. TRBJ2-1 explains the end of the DNA better; the J call may be wrong. The CDR3 length is 18 residues. Germline CDR1 is SNHLY and CDR2 is FYNNEI. CDR3 amino acids: CASSEALRAGGPYNEQFF. CDR3 sequence (DNA): TGTGCCAGCAGTGAAGCGTTACGAGCGGGAGGGCCGTACAATGAGCAGTTCTTC.

Only a few counts were recorded for this clone. This chain's CDR3 is CASSQATTLAGETQYF. The DNA of the CDR3 is TGTGCCAGCAGCCAAGCCACTACGCTAGCGGGAGAGACCCAGTACTTC. This rearrangement joins TRBV14 to TRBJ2-5; 8 bases are a match to TRBD2. Germline V lookup: CDR1 SGHDN, CDR2 FVKESK. The CDR3 loop spans 16 amino acids. V was pared by 1 base and J by 4 bases, with 8 bases of the junction left unmatched. The entire variable domain, with the rest obtained from reference TRBV14 and TRBJ2-5, is as follows: EAGVTQFPSHSVIEKGQTVTLRCDPISGHDNLYWYRRVMGKEIKFLLHFVKESKQDESGMPNNRFLAERTGGTYSTLKVQPAELEDSGVYFCASSQATTLAGETQYFGPGTRLLVL.

The chain carries TRBV19 and TRBJ1-2; 7 nucleotides match TRBD1. V trimming: 5 bases; J trimming: 1 base; junction bases outside the gene matches: 7. The CDR3 has 15 residues. CDR1 LNHDA and CDR2 SQIVND come from the germline V gene (reference sequence). CDR3 loop: CASSVTGTYNYGYTF. Here the CDR3 DNA reads TGTGCCAGTAGTGTGACAGGGACATATAACTATGGCTACACCTTC.

This chain links TRBV27 with TRBJ1-1; D is ambiguous. Germline-derived CDR1 and CDR2 are MNHEY and SMNVEV (reference sequence). V was cut by 7 bases and J by 3 bases, with 12 bases left in between. The CDR3 has 13 residues. CDR3 coding DNA: TGTGCCAGCATCGTTGCGGCAGACACTGAAGCTTTCTTT. Translated: CASIVAADTEAFF.

This rearrangement joins TRBV9 to TRBJ2-3; D is unclear. This CDR3 is built from 14 residues. The germline V gene encodes CDR1 SGDLS and CDR2 YYNGEE. V lost 1 base to trimming and J lost 0 bases, with 6 bases between them. The CDR3 nucleotides read TGTGCCAGCAGCGTATCCACTAGCACAGATACGCAGTATTTT. Translated: CASSVSTSTDTQYF.

This clone was detected a few times. J is TRBJ1-4 and V is TRBV18; D remains ambiguous. V was trimmed by 1 base and J by 5 bases, leaving 5 bases between them. The CDR3 runs 13 residues. Germline values: CDR1 KGHSH, CDR2 LQKENI. CDR3 DNA: TGTGCCAGCTCACCACAGGAGAATGAAAAACTGTTTTTT. It codes for CASSPQENEKLFF.

The chain links TRBV30 to TRBJ2-6; tentative D call: TRBD2 (5 bases). V was pared by 0 bases and J by 0 bases, with 15 bases between. This CDR3 contains 18 residues. Germline V CDR1 and CDR2: GTSNPN, SVGIG (reference sequence). The CDR3 region has the DNA TGTGCCTGGAGTGTACCGGCGGGCATACCCTCTGGGGCCAACGTCCTGACTTTC. Its translation is CAWSVPAGIPSGANVLTF.

The chain recombines TRBV9 with TRBJ2-1; TRBD2 matches at 8 bases. This CDR3 is built from 17 residues. Trimming took 3 bases from V and 3 from J; bases not matched to a gene: 11. Germline-derived CDR1 and CDR2 are SGDLS and YYNGEE. CDR3 region: CASSAGPGLAGYNEQFF. The CDR3 DNA reads as TGTGCCAGCAGCGCAGGCCCCGGTCTAGCGGGCTACAATGAGCAGTTCTTC.

This sequence joins TRBV27 and TRBJ1-5; D is unclear. The CDR3 consists of 16 residues. V dropped 5 bases and J dropped 2 bases, with 16 bases sitting between them. Germline V gene lookup returns CDR1 MNHEY and CDR2 SMNVEV (reference sequence). DNA for the CDR3: TGTGCCAGCAGTCCACTTGACACTTTTCGCAATCAGCCCCAGCATTTT. Translated: CASSPLDTFRNQPQHF.

This clone was picked up a small number of times. The J gene is TRBJ1-3, the V gene TRBV5-1; D unresolved. CDR1 SGHRS and CDR2 YFSETQ come from the germline V gene. V was clipped by 1 base and J by 1 base, with 15 bases between them. This CDR3 comprises 17 residues. CDR3 loop: CASSLFGRGQSGNTIYF. The CDR3 DNA is TGCGCCAGCAGCTTGTTTGGCCGCGGTCAGTCTGGAAACACCATATATTTT.

The chain couples TRBV7-9 to TRBJ2-5, with 10 bases matching TRBD2. Germline V gives CDR1 SEHNR, CDR2 FQNEAQ (reference sequence). CDR3 length equals 16 residues. V shed 7 bases, J shed 5 bases, and the junction held 13 bases outside the gene matches. The CDR3 DNA sequence: TGTGCCAGCACCCTTCCCAGGCTAGCGGGAGATGAGACCCAGTACTTC. Its translation: CASTLPRLAGDETQYF.

The chain carries TRBV5-5 and TRBJ2-7; the D is unclear. The V gene's germline CDR1 is SGHKS and CDR2 YYEKEE (reference sequence). The CDR3 contains 14 residues. V was trimmed by 0 bases and J by 5 bases, leaving 12 bases between them. DNA of the CDR3: TGTGCCAGCAGCTTGGAGAGCGTAGTCAACGAGCAGTACTTC. Encoded protein: CASSLESVVNEQYF.

The chain employs TRBV25-1 and TRBJ1-2; TRBD1 aligns across 8 bases. CDR3 length equals 14 residues. V dropped 4 bases and J dropped 4; count of bases not matched to a gene: 5. Germline assignment: CDR1 MGHDK and CDR2 SYGVNS. Here the CDR3 DNA reads TGTGCCAGCAGTGGCCACACAGGGGGCTATGGCTACACCTTC. Its translation is CASSGHTGGYGYTF.

The chain has TRBV19 and TRBJ1-5; 7 bases line up with TRBD1. V trimming: 4 bases; J trimming: 5 bases; junction bases outside the gene matches: 2. Per germline, CDR1 LNHDA and CDR2 SQIVND (reference sequence). This CDR3 is 13 amino acids long. In DNA form, the CDR3 reads TGTGCCAGTAGTAGGGACAGTGATCAGCCCCAGCATTTT. Protein sequence: CASSRDSDQPQHF.

V gene TRBV6-6 combines with J gene TRBJ1-1; D gene unclear. There are 13 residues in the CDR3. Trimming cost V 8 bases and J 5 bases, with 15 bases left between them. CDR1 is MNHNY, CDR2 SVGAGI, per germline (reference sequence). Here the CDR3 reads CASAPRLTTEAFF. Here the CDR3 DNA reads TGTGCCAGCGCGCCCCGACTAACTACTGAAGCTTTCTTT.

Here the CDR3 reads CASSSFRGARETQYF. The CDR3 DNA follows: TGTGCCAGCAGTTCATTCCGGGGGGCGCGGGAGACCCAGTACTTC. The V call is TRBV6-2 or TRBV6-3, the J call TRBJ2-5; possible D gene TRBD2, 7 bases. Per the germline V gene, CDR1 is MNHEY and CDR2 is SVGEGT. Trimming removed 4 bases at V and 5 bases at J, with 17 bases between. CDR3 length: 15 residues.

The J gene is TRBJ2-2, the V gene TRBV5-1; maybe TRBD2 (5 bases). Germline CDR1 is SGHRS and CDR2 is YFSETQ. The CDR3 runs to 13 residues. V was clipped by 7 bases and J by 4 bases, with 11 bases between them. For the CDR3, the DNA is TGCGCCAGCGGTTTTGAGGGCACCGGGGAGCTGTTTTTT. Its protein product is CASGFEGTGELFF.

The rearrangement uses TRBV18 and TRBJ2-1; 12 bases line up with TRBD2. The CDR3 consists of 16 residues. Per the germline V gene, CDR1 is KGHSH and CDR2 is LQKENI. Trimming removed 6 bases from V and 0 bases from J; junction bases left unmatched: 3. The CDR3 bases are TGTGCCAGCTCCCCGACTAGCGGGAGCTCCTACAATGAGCAGTTCTTC. Its protein product is CASSPTSGSSYNEQFF.

The V gene is TRBV28, the J gene TRBJ1-4; TRBD1 aligns across 11 bases. The CDR3 is 15 residues long. J lost 7 bases, V lost 6 bases, and 7 bases had no gene match. The germline V gene encodes CDR1 MDHEN and CDR2 SYDVKM. The CDR3 sequence is CASRLPGQGGEKLFF. CDR3 bases: TGTGCCAGCAGACTACCGGGACAGGGGGGTGAAAAACTGTTTTTT.

The gene calls are TRBV15 and TRBJ2-7, with 8 bases lining up with TRBD2. The CDR3 is 15 residues long. V lost 4 bases to trimming and J lost 3 bases; unmatched junction nucleotides: 8. Germline CDR1 reads LNHNV; CDR2 reads YYDKDF (reference sequence). The CDR3 nucleotides are TGTGCCACCAGCATTAGCGGGACTACCTTCTACGAGCAGTACTTC. It is translated as CATSISGTTFYEQYF.

Here the CDR3 reads CASSFNGRGTEAFF. CDR3 in DNA: TGCGCCAGCAGCTTTAACGGTCGCGGCACTGAAGCTTTCTTT. The gene calls are TRBV5-1 and TRBJ1-1; unclear D gene. V was cut by 2 bases and J by 4 bases, with 12 bases left in between. CDR1 SGHRS and CDR2 YFSETQ come from the germline V gene. This CDR3 has 14 residues.

This chain uses TRBV29-1 with TRBJ1-4, with TRBD1 as a possible D gene (6 bases). Germline V gives CDR1 SQVTM, CDR2 ANQGSEA. The length of the CDR3 is 13 residues. V gave up 7 bases and J gave up 4 bases, with 13 bases separating them. This CDR3 reads CSGVDSLNEKLFF. Here the CDR3 DNA reads TGCAGCGGTGTGGACAGCCTTAATGAAAAACTGTTTTTT.

This chain joins TRBV6-2 or TRBV6-3 and TRBJ2-7; D is perhaps TRBD1 (6 bases). The germline V and J ends were trimmed by 0 bases and 5 bases, with 14 bases remaining between them. The CDR3 loop spans 15 amino acids. The germline V gene has CDR1 MNHEY and CDR2 SVGEGT. This CDR3 is CASSYSIKQGNEQYF. The CDR3 DNA reads TGTGCCAGCAGTTACTCGATCAAACAGGGTAACGAGCAGTACTTC.